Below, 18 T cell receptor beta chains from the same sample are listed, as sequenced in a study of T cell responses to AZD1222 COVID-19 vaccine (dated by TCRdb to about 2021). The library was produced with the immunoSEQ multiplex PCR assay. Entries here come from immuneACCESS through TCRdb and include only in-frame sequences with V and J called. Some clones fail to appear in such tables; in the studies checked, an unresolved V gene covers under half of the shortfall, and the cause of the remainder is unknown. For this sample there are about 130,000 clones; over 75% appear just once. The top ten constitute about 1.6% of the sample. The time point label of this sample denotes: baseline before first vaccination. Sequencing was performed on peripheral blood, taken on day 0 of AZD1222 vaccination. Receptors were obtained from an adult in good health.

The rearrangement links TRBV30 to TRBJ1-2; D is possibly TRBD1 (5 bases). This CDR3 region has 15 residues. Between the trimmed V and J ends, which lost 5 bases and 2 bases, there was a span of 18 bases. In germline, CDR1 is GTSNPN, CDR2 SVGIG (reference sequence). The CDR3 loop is CAWAQGPRRNYGYTF. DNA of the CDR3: TGTGCCTGGGCCCAGGGACCACGAAGGAACTATGGCTACACCTTC.

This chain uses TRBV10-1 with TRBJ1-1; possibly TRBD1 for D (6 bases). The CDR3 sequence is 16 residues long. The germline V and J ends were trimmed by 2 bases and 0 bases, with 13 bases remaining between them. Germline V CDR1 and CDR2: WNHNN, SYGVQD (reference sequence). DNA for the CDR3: TGCGCCAGCAGTGAGACCCAGGGGCAGTTGAACACTGAAGCTTTCTTT. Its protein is CASSETQGQLNTEAFF.

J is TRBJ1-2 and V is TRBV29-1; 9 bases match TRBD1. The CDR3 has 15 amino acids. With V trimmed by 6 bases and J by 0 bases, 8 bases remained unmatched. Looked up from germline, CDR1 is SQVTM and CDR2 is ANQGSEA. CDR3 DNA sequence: TGCAGCGTCATGGGACAGGGAAGTACTAACTATGGCTACACCTTC. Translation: CSVMGQGSTNYGYTF. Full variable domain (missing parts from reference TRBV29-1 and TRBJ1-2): SAVISQKPSRDICQRGTSLTIQCQVDSQVTMMFWYRQQPGQSLTLIATANQGSEATYESGFVIDKFPISRPNLTFSTLTVSNMSPEDSSIYLCSVMGQGSTNYGYTFGSGTRLTVV.

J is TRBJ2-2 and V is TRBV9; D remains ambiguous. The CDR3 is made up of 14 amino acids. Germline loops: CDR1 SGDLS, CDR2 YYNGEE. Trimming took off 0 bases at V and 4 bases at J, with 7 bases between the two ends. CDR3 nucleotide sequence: TGTGCCAGCAGCGTAGAAGGCAGCACCGGGGAGCTGTTTTTT. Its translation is CASSVEGSTGELFF.

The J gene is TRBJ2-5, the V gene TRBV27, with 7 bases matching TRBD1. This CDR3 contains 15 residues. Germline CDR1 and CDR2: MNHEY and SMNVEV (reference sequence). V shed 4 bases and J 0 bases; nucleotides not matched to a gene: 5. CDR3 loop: CASSWDSRYQETQYF. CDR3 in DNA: TGTGCCAGCAGTTGGGACAGCCGGTACCAAGAGACCCAGTACTTC.

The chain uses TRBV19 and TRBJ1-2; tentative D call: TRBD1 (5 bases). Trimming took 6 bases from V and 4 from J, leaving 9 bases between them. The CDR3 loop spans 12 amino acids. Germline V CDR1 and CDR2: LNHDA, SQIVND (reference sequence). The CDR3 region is CASSETAYGYTF. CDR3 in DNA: TGTGCCAGTAGCGAGACAGCCTATGGCTACACCTTC. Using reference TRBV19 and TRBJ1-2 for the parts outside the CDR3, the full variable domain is DGGITQSPKYLFRKEGQNVTLSCEQNLNHDAMYWYRQDPGQGLRLIYYSQIVNDFQKGDIAEGYSVSREKKESFPLTVTSAQKNPTAFYLCASSETAYGYTFGSGTRLTVV.

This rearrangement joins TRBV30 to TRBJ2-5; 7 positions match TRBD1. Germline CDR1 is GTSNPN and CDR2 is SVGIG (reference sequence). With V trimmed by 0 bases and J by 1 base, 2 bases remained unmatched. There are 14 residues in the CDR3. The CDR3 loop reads CAWSVGGSQETQYF. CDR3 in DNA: TGTGCCTGGAGTGTAGGGGGCAGCCAAGAGACCCAGTACTTC.

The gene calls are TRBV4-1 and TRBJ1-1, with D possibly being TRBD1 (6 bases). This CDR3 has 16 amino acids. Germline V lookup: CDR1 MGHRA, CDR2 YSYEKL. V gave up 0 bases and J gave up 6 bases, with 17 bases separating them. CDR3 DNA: TGCGCCAGCAGCCAAGATTTAGGGGGAGATCTTCCTGAAGCTTTCTTT. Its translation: CASSQDLGGDLPEAFF.

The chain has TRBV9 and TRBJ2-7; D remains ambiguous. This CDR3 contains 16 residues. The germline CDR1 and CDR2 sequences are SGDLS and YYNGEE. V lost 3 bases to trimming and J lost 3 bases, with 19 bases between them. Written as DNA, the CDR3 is TGTGCCAGCAGCGCACAGAATGCGGACCCAATCTACGAGCAGTACTTC. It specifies CASSAQNADPIYEQYF.

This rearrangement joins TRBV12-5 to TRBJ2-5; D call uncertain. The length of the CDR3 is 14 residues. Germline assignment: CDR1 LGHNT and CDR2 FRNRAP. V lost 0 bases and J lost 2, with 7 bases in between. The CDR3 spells CASGLVRVQETQYF. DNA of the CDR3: TGTGCTAGTGGTTTGGTACGTGTACAAGAGACCCAGTACTTC.

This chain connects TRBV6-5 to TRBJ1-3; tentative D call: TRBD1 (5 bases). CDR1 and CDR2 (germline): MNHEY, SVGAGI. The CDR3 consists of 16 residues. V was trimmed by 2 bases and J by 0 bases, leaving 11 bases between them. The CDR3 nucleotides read TGTGCCAGCAGTTACCGGGCAGGGAGCTCTGGAAACACCATATATTTT. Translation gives CASSYRAGSSGNTIYF.

Written as DNA, the CDR3 is TGTGCCAGCAGTTACTCGGGACGGAGCTATGGCTACACCTTC. As protein: CASSYSGRSYGYTF. The chain links TRBV6-2 or TRBV6-3 to TRBJ1-2; D perhaps matches TRBD1 (5 bases). The CDR3 is made up of 14 amino acids. Trimming removed 0 bases from V and 4 bases from J, with 9 bases in between. Germline V gene sequence: CDR1 MNHEY, CDR2 SVGEGT.

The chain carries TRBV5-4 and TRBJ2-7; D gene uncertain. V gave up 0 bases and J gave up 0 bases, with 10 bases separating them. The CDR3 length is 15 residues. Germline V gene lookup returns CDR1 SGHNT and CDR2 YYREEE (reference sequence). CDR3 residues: CASSLAGQISYEQYF. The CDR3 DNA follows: TGTGCCAGCAGCTTGGCGGGTCAGATCTCCTACGAGCAGTACTTC.

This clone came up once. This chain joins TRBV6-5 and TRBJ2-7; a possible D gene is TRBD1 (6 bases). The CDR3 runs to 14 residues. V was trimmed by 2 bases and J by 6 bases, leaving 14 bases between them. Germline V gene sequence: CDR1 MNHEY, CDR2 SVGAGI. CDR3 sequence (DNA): TGTGCCAGCAGTTACAATCGACAAGGGGGCGAGCAGTACTTC. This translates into CASSYNRQGGEQYF.

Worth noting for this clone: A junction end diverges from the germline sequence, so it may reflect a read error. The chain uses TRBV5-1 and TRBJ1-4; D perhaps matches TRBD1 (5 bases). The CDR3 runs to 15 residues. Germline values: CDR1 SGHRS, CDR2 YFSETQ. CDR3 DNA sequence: TGCGCCACCAGCCGCGGGGGGGCAACTAATGAAAAACTGTTTTTT. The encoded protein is CATSRGGATNEKLFF.

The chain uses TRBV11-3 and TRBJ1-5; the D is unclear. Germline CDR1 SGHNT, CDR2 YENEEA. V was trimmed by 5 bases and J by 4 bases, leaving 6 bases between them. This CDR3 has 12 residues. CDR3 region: CASSNQNQPQHF. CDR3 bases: TGTGCCAGCAGCAATCAGAATCAGCCCCAGCATTTT.

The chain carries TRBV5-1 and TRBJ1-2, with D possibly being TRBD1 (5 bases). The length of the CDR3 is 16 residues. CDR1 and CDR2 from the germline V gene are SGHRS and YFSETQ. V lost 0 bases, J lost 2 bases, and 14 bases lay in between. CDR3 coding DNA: TGCGCCAGCAGCTTGGTTCCTCAGGGCGGGAACTATGGCTACACCTTC. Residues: CASSLVPQGGNYGYTF.

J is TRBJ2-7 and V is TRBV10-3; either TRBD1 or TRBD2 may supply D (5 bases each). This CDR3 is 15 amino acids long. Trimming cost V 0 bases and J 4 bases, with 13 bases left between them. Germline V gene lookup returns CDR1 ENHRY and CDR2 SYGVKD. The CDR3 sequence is CAISESEGLRYEQYF. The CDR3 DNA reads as TGTGCCATCAGTGAGTCCGAGGGGCTGAGGTACGAGCAGTACTTC.